This TCR beta chain was sequenced for a study of beta chain features in type 1 diabetes (dated by TCRdb to between 2017 and 2018). For the wider study: Patients and healthy donors did not differ in mean age, gender distribution, total cell number or subset yield. A total of 100 million to 110 million sorted cells were examined across all samples, and a strong correlation was observed between cell number per subset and RNA yield. In the study, recently diagnosed type 1 diabetes patients and matched healthy donors were compared on the TCRB repertoires of their sorted circulating CD4+ T cell subsets. Regulatory and stem cell-like memory subsets were isolated from only 8 patients and roughly eight healthy donors, whereas naive and central memory subsets came from all 28 donors. Results the study describes overall, beyond this receptor: Because small numbers of individuals were included in the HLA sub-analyses, any influence of HLA type on TCRB rearrangement was left unresolved. Shorter templates might be favored by PCR, yet because patient and control samples were amplified and corrected together, any such skew would affect both groups equally. Type 1 diabetes patients showed a moderate but significant shortening of TCRB CDR3 length in all four CD4+ subsets. Naive, central memory and regulatory TCRB repertoires appeared more similar among patients than among healthy donors. Because cDNA rather than genomic DNA was sequenced, highly expressing activated cells could have been over-represented, although no difference in activation and CD3 levels was found between groups. Fewer insertions and more nucleotide deletions at VDJ recombination sites were observed in patients with type 1 diabetes, implying thymic rearrangement abnormalities.

From each donor, a single peripheral blood sample of approximately 0.11 L on average was drawn into heparinised tubes. Using a panel that included CD45RO, CCR7, CD25, CD127, CD95 and CD27, naive, central memory, regulatory and stem cell-like memory CD4+ T cells were sorted on a BD FACSAria II. All sorted populations exceeded 95% purity. PBMCs were isolated right away by Lymphoprep density gradient centrifugation and were stained directly, without culture. So that batch effects would be minimized, each experiment stained and sorted samples in pairs, pairing one healthy donor with one patient. On this clone itself: What this receptor recognizes is not known. Base qualities are not recorded, but no much larger clone differs from it by a single base.

The CDR3 spans 15 residues, from the cysteine through the phenylalanine. The sequence is cut down to CDR3 DNA, 45 bases in frame from base 1. Relative to germline, V is missing 5 bases and J is missing 3 bases, with 4 bases of the junction outside any gene match. The germline V gene (reference sequence) sets CDR1 to MNHNY and CDR2 to SVGAGI. The High Capacity cDNA Reverse Transcription Kit was used to reverse transcribe all of the isolated RNA, meaning that expressed TCRB transcripts were what got sequenced. Deep immunoSEQ sequencing was applied to naive, central memory and regulatory T cell samples, giving an average of roughly 3.3 million total reads per sample. Sorted cells were lysed in RLT buffer and RNA was extracted with DNase-treated RNeasy Micro or Mini kits, depending on cell number. To prevent cross-contamination, every cell subset was processed on its own, while patient and healthy donor samples were processed together. Using the immunoSEQ multiplex PCR, TCRB sequences were amplified from cDNA into 87-bp fragments spanning the CDR3 region. Sequencing of the amplicons was performed on the Illumina HiSeq platform. The source study handled its data this way. PCR bias was computationally corrected using synthetic template baselines, reads within Hamming distance 2 were collapsed, and singletons that could not be merged were discarded. Reads were aligned against IMGT to assign V, D and J genes, CDR3 length and insertions or deletions at six rearrangement sites. Clonotype counts were normalized to sorted cell number within each subset before computing true diversity and Gini coefficients with the tcR R package. The overlap coefficient, calculated on TCRB nucleotide sequences, was used to measure repertoire sharing. As stored in TCRdb, this immuneACCESS dataset retains in-frame rearrangements with V and J assigned. A fraction of the clones does not appear; measured against another copy, unresolved V genes explain less than half of the discrepancy, and the remainder lacks a known reason. The V and J calls and clone size were taken over from that table, and D and trimming were inferred from the DNA. This sample comprises around 200,000 clones, 10% to 15% of them detected only once. Roughly 0.56% of the sample lies in the top ten.

The V gene is TRBV6-6 and the J gene is TRBJ2-2, with TRBD1 matching 9 junction bases. This receptor was identified in a woman between 18 and 29 years old in good health. The sequenced sample consisted of central memory CD4+ T cells from blood. In nucleotides, the sequence is TGTGCCAGCAGTCCACAGGGGGCTCACACCGGGGAGCTGTTTTTT. Its product reads: CASSPQGAHTGELFF.